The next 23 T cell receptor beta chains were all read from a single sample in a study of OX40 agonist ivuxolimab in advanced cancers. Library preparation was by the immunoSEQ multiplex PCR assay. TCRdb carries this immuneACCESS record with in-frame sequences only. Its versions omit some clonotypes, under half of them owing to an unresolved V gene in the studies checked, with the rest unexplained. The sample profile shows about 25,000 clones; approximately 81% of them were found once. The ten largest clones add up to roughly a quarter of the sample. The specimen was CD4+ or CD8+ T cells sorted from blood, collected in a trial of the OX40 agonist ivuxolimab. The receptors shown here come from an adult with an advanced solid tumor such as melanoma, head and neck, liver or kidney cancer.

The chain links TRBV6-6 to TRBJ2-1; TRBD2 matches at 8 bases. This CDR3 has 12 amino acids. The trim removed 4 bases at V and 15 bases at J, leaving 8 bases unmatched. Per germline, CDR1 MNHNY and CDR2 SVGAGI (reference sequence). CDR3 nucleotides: TGTGCCAGCAGTTCGACTAGCGCCAGGTGGTTCTTC. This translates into CASSSTSARWFF.

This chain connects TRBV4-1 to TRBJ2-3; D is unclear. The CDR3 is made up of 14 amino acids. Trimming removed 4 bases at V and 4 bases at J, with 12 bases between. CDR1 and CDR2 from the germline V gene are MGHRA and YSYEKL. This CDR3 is CASSLIPFSDTQYF. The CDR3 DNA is TGCGCCAGCAGCCTCATCCCTTTTTCAGATACGCAGTATTTT.

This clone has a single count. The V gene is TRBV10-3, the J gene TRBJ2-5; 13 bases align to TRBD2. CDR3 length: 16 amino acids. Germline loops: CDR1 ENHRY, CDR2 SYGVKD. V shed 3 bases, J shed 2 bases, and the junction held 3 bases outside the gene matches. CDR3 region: CAISEPGLAGQETQYF. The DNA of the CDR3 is TGTGCCATCAGTGAACCGGGACTAGCGGGGCAAGAGACCCAGTACTTC.

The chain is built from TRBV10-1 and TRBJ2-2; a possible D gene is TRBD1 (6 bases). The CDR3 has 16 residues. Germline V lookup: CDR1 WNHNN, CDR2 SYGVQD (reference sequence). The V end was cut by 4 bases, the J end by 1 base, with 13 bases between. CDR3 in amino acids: CASSGRTVQNTGELFF. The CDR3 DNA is TGCGCCAGCAGTGGGCGGACAGTACAGAACACCGGGGAGCTGTTTTTT.

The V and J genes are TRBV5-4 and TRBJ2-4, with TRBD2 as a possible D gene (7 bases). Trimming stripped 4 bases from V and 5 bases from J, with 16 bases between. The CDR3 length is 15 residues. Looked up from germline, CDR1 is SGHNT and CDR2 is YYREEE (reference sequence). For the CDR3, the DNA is TGTGCCAGCAGCGCGGATCAGGGGAGGGAAAACATTCAGTACTTC. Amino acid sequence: CASSADQGRENIQYF.

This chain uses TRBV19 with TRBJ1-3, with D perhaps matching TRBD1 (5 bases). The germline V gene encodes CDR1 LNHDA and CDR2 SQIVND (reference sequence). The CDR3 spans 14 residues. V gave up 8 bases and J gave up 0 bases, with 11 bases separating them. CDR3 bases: TGTGCCAGTGGGACCCTGAGCTCTGGAAACACCATATATTTT. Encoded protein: CASGTLSSGNTIYF.

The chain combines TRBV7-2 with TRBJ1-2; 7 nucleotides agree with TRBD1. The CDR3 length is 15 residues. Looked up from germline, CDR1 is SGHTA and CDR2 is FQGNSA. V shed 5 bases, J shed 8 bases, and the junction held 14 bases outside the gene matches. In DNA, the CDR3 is TGTGCCAGCAGCATACAATGGACAGGATATGCAGGCTACACCTTC. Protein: CASSIQWTGYAGYTF.

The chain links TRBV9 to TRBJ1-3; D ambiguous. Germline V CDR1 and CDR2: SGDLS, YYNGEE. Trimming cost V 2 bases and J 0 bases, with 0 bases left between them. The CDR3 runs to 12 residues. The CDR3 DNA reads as TGTGCCAGCAGCGTCTCTGGAAACACCATATATTTT. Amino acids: CASSVSGNTIYF. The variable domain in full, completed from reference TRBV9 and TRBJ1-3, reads DSGVTQTPKHLITATGQRVTLRCSPRSGDLSVYWYQQSLDQGLQFLIQYYNGEERAKGNILERFSAQQFPDLHSELNLSSLELGDSALYFCASSVSGNTIYFGEGSWLTVV.

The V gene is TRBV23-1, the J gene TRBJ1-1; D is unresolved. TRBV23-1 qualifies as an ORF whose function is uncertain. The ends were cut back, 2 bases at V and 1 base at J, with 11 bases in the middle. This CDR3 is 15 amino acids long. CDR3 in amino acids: CASSQQQRGNTEAFF. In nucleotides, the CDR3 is TGCGCCAGCAGTCAACAGCAACGGGGGAACACTGAAGCTTTCTTT.

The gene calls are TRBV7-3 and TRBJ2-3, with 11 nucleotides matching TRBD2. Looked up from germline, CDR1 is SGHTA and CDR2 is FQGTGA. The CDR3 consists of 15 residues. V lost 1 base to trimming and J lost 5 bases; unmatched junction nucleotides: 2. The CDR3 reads CASSLKLAGEDTQYF. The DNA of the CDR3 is TGTGCCAGCAGCTTAAAACTAGCGGGAGAAGATACGCAGTATTTT.

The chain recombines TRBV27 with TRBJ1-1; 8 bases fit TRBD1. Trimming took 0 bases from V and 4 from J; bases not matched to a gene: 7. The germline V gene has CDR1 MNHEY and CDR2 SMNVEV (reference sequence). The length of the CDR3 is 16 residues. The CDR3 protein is CASSLSAGGVGTEAFF. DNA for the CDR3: TGTGCCAGCAGTTTATCGGCAGGGGGCGTGGGCACTGAAGCTTTCTTT.

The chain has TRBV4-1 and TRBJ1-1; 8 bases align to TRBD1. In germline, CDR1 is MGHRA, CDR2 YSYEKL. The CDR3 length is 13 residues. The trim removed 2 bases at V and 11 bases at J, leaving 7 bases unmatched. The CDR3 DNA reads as TGCGCCAGCAGCCAACAGGGGGCAAGTTGGGCTTTCTTT. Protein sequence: CASSQQGASWAFF.

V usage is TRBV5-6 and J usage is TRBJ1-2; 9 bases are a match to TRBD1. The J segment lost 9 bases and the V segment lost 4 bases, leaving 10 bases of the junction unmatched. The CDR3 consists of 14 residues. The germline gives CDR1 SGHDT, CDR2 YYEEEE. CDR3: CASSKGTGLRSYTF. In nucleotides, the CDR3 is TGTGCCAGCAGCAAGGGGACAGGGCTTCGGAGCTACACCTTC.

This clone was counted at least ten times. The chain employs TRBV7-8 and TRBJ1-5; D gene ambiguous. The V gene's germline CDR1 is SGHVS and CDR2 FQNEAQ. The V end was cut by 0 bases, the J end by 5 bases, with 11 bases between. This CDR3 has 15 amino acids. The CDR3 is CASSLAGNRDQPQHF. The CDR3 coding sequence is TGTGCCAGCAGCTTAGCCGGGAACCGGGATCAGCCCCAGCATTTT.

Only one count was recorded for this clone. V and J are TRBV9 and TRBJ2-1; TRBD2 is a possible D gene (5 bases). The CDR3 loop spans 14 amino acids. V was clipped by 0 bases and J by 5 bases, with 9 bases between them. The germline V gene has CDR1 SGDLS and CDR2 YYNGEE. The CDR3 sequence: CASSVGRTHNEQFF. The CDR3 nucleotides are TGTGCCAGCAGCGTAGGCCGGACTCACAATGAGCAGTTCTTC.

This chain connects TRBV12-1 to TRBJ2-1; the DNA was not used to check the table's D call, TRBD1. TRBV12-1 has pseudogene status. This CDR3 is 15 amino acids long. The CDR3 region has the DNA TGTGCCAGCAGCTTTAAAGGGGGCTCCTACAATGAGCAGTTCTTC. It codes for CASSFKGGSYNEQFF.

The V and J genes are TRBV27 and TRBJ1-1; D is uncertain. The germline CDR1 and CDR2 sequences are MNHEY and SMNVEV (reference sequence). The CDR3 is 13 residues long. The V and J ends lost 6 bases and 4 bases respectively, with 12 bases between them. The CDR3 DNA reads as TGTGCCAGCAGCCTGGGAGGGATCACTGAAGCTTTCTTT. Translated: CASSLGGITEAFF.

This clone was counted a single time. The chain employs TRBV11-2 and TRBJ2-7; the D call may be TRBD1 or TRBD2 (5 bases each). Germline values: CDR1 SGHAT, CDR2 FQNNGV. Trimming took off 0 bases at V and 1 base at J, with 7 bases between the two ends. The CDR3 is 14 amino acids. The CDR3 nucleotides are TGTGCCAGCAGCTTAGAATGGGGGTCCTACGAGCAGTACTTC. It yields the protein CASSLEWGSYEQYF.

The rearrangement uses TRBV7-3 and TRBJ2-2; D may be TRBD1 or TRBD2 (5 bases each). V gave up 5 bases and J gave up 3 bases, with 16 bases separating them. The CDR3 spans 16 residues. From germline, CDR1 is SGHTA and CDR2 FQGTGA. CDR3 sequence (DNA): TGTGCCAGCAGCGCGAGGCTGGGGGTAGACACCGGGGAGCTGTTTTTT. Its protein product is CASSARLGVDTGELFF.

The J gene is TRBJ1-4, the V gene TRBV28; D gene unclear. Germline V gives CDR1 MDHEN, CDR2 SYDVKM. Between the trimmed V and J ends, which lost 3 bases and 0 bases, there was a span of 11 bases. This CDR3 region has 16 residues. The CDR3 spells CASSFPIIATNEKLFF. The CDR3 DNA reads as TGTGCCAGCAGTTTCCCCATAATTGCAACTAATGAAAAACTGTTTTTT.

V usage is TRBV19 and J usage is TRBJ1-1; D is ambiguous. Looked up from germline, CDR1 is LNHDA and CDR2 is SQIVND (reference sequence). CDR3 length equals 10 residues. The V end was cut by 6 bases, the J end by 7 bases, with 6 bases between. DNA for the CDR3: TGTGCCAGTAGCCGGGGTGAAGCTTTCTTT. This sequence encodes CASSRGEAFF.

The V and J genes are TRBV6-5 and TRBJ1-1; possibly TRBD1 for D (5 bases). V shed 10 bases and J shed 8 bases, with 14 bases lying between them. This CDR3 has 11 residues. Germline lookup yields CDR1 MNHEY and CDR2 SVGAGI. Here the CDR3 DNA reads TGTGCCACCAATTTCGACAGAGAAGCTTTCTTT. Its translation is CATNFDREAFF.

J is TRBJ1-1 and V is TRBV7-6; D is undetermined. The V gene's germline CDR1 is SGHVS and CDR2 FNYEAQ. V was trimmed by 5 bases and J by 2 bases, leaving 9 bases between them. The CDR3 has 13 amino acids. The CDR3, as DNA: TGTGCCAGCAGCCCTCGTATAAACACTGAAGCTTTCTTT. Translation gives CASSPRINTEAFF.